These 10 T cell receptor beta chains were sequenced from one sample in a study of CD8 T cells in Susac syndrome. Roughly 0.45 to 1 ug RNA was reverse transcribed with random hexamers. TCRdb re-derived calls from the immunoSEQ multiplex PCR reads in MiXCR, one entry per CDR3 protein. This sample has under 250,000 distinct CDR3 sequences, with 85% to 95% found just once. The specimen was CD4+ T cells from PBMCs. These receptors were obtained from a human donor with multiple sclerosis.

The sample holds a few counts of this clonotype. This chain connects TRBV6-2 or TRBV6-3 to TRBJ2-5; 7 bases agree with TRBD1. Germline CDR1 MNHEY, CDR2 SVGEGT. The CDR3 consists of 13 residues. The V segment lost 6 bases and the J segment 4 bases; nucleotides outside the gene matches: 5. In DNA form, the CDR3 reads TGTGCCAGCAGGCAACCAGGGGGAGAGACCCAGTACTTC. Translation: CASRQPGGETQYF.

This chain links TRBV30 with TRBJ2-1, with unresolved D. CDR3 size: 11 residues. Germline assignment: CDR1 GTSNPN and CDR2 SVGIG (reference sequence). Trimming removed 6 bases from V and 8 bases from J, with 11 bases in between. The CDR3 sequence: CACRSGDEQFF. As DNA, the CDR3 is TGTGCCTGCCGGAGTGGCGATGAGCAGTTCTTC.

The chain joins TRBV7-2 to TRBJ2-3; D is undetermined. The CDR3 contains 13 residues. With 1 base removed from V and 6 bases from J, the gap between germline ends came to 8 bases. Germline CDR1 SGHTA, CDR2 FQGNSA. This CDR3 is CASSLEIGDTQYF. The CDR3 nucleotides are TGTGCCAGCAGCTTAGAGATCGGCGATACGCAGTATTTT.

The chain is built from TRBV11-3 and TRBJ2-7; 7 bases are shared with TRBD1. Losses at the gene ends were 5 bases for V and 6 bases for J; bases not matched to a gene: 7. The CDR3 spans 13 residues. The germline V gene has CDR1 SGHNT and CDR2 YENEEA. The CDR3, as DNA: TGTGCCAGCAGCACACCAACAGGGGCCGAGCAGTACGTC. Amino acid sequence: CASSTPTGAEQYV.

This sequence joins TRBV5-6 and TRBJ1-1; TRBD1 aligns across 7 bases. CDR1 is SGHDT and CDR2 is YYEEEE in the germline V gene. The CDR3 length is 15 residues. Trimming removed 3 bases from V and 0 bases from J; junction bases left unmatched: 5. The DNA for the CDR3 is TGTGCCAGCAGCTGGAGGACAGGCTTGAACACTGAAGCTTTCTTT. It is translated as CASSWRTGLNTEAFF.

V and J are TRBV5-1 and TRBJ2-7; 10 nucleotides match TRBD1. CDR1 and CDR2 (germline): SGHRS, YFSETQ. With V trimmed by 3 bases and J by 3 bases, 3 bases remained unmatched. CDR3 length: 14 residues. The CDR3 nucleotides are TGCGCCAGCAGCTCGGGACAGGGGAACTACGAGCAGTACTTC. Its translation: CASSSGQGNYEQYF.

V is TRBV6-6 and J is TRBJ2-7; 8 nucleotides align to TRBD1. The CDR3 runs 14 residues. Losses at the gene ends were 5 bases for V and 4 bases for J; bases not matched to a gene: 7. Looked up from germline, CDR1 is MNHNY and CDR2 is SVGAGI (reference sequence). The CDR3 reads CASSLRTGKYEQYV. CDR3 in DNA: TGTGCCAGCAGTCTAAGGACAGGGAAGTACGAGCAGTACGTC.

This sequence joins TRBV20-1 and TRBJ1-6; D is ambiguous. The CDR3 length is 16 residues. V was trimmed by 0 bases and J by 6 bases, leaving 15 bases between them. Germline values: CDR1 DFQATT, CDR2 SNEGSKA (reference sequence). The CDR3 protein is CSARDLVGVGNSPLHF. The CDR3 DNA sequence: TGCAGTGCTAGAGATCTGGTCGGGGTTGGTAATTCACCCCTCCACTTT.

V and J are TRBV27 and TRBJ2-5, with TRBD1 matching over 7 bases. J was trimmed by 5 bases and V by 4 bases; bases with no gene match: 13. Germline V lookup: CDR1 MNHEY, CDR2 SMNVEV (reference sequence). The CDR3 consists of 16 residues. CDR3 region: CASSSTNRGYGETQYF. The CDR3 DNA is TGTGCCAGCAGTTCAACCAACAGGGGCTACGGCGAGACCCAGTACTTC.

J is TRBJ2-3 and V is TRBV6-5; D unresolved. Deletions cut 6 bases from V and 11 bases from J, with 18 bases between. The CDR3 runs 13 residues. Germline assignment: CDR1 MNHEY and CDR2 SVGAGI. CDR3 amino acids: CASRPTAVGGQYF. The CDR3, as DNA: TGTGCCAGCAGACCTACGGCGGTAGGCGGGCAGTATTTT.